This T cell receptor (beta chain) was sequenced in a study of blood T cell repertoires in COVID-19. In germline, CDR1 is SGHVS, CDR2 FQNEAQ. The ends were cut back, 0 bases at V and 7 bases at J, with 16 bases in the middle. The CDR3 sequence is 16 residues long. Measured with immunoSEQ multiplex PCR; TCRdb has only the in-frame clones, and not every one. The sample consists of more than 60,000 clones, 91% of them appearing once. Sequenced material: peripheral blood. The sequence was collected from a human donor in a cohort sampled during active COVID-19. The chain couples TRBV7-8 to TRBJ2-1; tentative D call: TRBD2 (7 bases). CDR3 nucleotide sequence: TGTGCCAGCAGCTTAGCCCACGGGGGGCCGGGAAATGAGCAGTTCTTC. It encodes CASSLAHGGPGNEQFF.